This T cell receptor beta chain was retrieved from a study of blood T cell repertoires in COVID-19. In the source study's methods: Reference gene primers were amplified, and this amplification served to estimate nucleated cell counts. The data were produced by immunoSEQ multiplex PCR, yet TCRdb's version contains in-frame clones alone and is incomplete. That table furnishes V, J and clone size, whereas the DNA furnished D and trimming. The table lists just under 150,000 clones, 80% to 90% of them singletons. Trimming pared 3 bases from V and 0 bases from J, leaving 15 bases between. The CDR3 sequence is 17 residues long. Germline loops: CDR1 KGHSH, CDR2 LQKENI.

The sequencing input was peripheral blood. V usage is TRBV18 and J usage is TRBJ1-5; D is uncertain. This clonotype was obtained from a woman in her forties or fifties with acute or convalescent COVID-19. The CDR3, as DNA: TGTGCCAGCTCACCCTCCGCGGAGGTGCTTAGCAATCAGCCCCAGCATTTT. Its translation: CASSPSAEVLSNQPQHF.